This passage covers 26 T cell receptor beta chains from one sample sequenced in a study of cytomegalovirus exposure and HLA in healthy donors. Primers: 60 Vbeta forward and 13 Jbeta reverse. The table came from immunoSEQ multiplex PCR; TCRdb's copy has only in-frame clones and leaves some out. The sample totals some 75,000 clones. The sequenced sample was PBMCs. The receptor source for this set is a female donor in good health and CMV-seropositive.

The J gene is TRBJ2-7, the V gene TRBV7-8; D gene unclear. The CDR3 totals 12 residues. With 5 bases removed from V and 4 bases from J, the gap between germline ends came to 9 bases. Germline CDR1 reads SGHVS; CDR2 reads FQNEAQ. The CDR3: CASSPLSYEQYF. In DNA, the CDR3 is TGTGCCAGCAGCCCTCTGAGTTACGAGCAGTACTTC.

This CDR3 reads CASSLGGTGDMNTEAFF. The CDR3 bases are TGTGCCAGCAGCCTAGGGGGGACAGGAGATATGAACACTGAAGCTTTCTTT. The chain joins TRBV11-3 to TRBJ1-1; 8 positions match TRBD1. V was pared by 5 bases and J by 0 bases, with 11 bases of the junction left unmatched. Germline-derived CDR1 and CDR2 are SGHNT and YENEEA. This CDR3 contains 17 residues.

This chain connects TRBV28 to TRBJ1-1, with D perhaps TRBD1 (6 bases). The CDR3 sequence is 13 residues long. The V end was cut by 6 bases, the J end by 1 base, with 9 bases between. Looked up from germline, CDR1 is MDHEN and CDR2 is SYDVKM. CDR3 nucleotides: TGTGCCAGCAGGACAGGCCCGAACACTGAAGCTTTCTTT. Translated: CASRTGPNTEAFF. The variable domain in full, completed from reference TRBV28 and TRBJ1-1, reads DVKVTQSSRYLVKRTGEKVFLECVQDMDHENMFWYRQDPGLGLRLIYFSYDVKMKEKGDIPEGYSVSREKKERFSLILESASTNQTSMYLCASRTGPNTEAFFGQGTRLTVV.

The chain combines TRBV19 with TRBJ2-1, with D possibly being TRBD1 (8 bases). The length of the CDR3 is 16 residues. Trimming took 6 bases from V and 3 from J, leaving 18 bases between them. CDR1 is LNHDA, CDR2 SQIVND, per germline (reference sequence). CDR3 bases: TGTGCCAGTAGAACACCGGGAGGACAGGGCTACAATGAGCAGTTCTTC. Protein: CASRTPGGQGYNEQFF.

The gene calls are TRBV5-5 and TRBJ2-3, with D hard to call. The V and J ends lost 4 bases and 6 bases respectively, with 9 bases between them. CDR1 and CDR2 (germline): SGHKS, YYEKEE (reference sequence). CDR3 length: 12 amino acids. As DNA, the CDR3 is TGTGCCAGCAGCCCCCCCGGGGATACGCAGTATTTT. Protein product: CASSPPGDTQYF.

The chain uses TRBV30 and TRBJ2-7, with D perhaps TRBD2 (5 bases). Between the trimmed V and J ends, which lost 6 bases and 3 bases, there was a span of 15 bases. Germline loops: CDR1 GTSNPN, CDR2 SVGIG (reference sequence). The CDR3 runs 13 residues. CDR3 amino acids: CACLPGRGYEQYF. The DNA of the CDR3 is TGTGCCTGCCTACCGGGTCGGGGCTACGAGCAGTACTTC.

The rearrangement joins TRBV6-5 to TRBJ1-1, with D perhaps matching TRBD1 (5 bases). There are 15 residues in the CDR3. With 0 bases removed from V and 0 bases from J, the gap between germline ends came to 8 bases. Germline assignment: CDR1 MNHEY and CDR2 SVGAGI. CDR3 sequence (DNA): TGTGCCAGCAGTTACTCGTGGACATTGAACACTGAAGCTTTCTTT. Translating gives CASSYSWTLNTEAFF.

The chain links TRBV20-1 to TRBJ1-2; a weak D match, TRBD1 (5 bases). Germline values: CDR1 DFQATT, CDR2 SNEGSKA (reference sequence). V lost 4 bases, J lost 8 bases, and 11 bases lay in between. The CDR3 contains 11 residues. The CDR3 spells CSATGGGGYTF. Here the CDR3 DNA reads TGCAGTGCTACGGGGGGTGGCGGCTACACCTTC.

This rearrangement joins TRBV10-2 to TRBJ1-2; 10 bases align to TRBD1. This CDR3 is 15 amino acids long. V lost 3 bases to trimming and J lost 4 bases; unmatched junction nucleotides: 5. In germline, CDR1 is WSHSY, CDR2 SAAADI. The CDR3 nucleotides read TGCGCCAGCAGTGACCCTGACAGGGGGCTCTATGGCTACACCTTC. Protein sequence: CASSDPDRGLYGYTF.

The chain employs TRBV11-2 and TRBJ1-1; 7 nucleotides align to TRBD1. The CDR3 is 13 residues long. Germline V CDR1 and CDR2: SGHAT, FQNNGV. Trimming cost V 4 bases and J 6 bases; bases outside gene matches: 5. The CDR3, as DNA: TGTGCCAGCAGCTACGGAGGGGGCTCTGAAGCTTTCTTT. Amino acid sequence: CASSYGGGSEAFF.

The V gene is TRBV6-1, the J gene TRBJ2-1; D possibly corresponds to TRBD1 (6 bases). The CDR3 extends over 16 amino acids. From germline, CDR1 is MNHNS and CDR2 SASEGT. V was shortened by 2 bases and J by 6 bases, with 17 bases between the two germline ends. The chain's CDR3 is CASSELRGSGGNEQFF. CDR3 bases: TGTGCCAGCAGTGAACTCAGGGGAAGTGGAGGCAATGAGCAGTTCTTC.

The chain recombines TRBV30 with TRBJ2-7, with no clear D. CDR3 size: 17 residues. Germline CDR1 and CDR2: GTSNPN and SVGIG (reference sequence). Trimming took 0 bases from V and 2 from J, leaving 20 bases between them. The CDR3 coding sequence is TGTGCCTGGAGTGTACTTCGGTTCGATACCGAACCCTACGAGCAGTACTTC. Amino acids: CAWSVLRFDTEPYEQYF.

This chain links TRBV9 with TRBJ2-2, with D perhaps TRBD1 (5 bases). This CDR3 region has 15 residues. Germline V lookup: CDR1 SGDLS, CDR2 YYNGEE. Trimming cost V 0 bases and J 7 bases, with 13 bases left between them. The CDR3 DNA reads TGTGCCAGCAGCGTAGACGGGCAGGGCGGCGGGGAGCTGTTTTTT. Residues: CASSVDGQGGGELFF.

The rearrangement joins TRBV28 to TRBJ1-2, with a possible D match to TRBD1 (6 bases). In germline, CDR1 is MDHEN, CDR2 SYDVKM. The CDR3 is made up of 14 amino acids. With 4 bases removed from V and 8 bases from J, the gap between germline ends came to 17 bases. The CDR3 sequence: CASSSWDTRGGYTF. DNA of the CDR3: TGTGCCAGCAGTTCCTGGGACACTCGCGGAGGCTACACCTTC.

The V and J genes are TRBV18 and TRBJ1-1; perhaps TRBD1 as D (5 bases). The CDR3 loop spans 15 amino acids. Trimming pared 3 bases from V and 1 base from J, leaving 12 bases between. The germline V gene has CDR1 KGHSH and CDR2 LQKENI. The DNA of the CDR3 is TGTGCCAGCTCACCCCCCAGGGTAGAGAACACTGAAGCTTTCTTT. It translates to CASSPPRVENTEAFF.

The CDR3 protein is CSAREGGVYEQYF. The CDR3 nucleotides are TGCAGCGCGAGGGAAGGGGGTGTATACGAGCAGTACTTC. V is TRBV29-1 and J is TRBJ2-7, with D perhaps matching TRBD1 (6 bases). Trimming removed 7 bases from V and 4 bases from J, with 17 bases in between. The V gene's germline CDR1 is SQVTM and CDR2 ANQGSEA. This CDR3 is 13 amino acids long.

This CDR3 reads CASSEAPTSIGEQYF. The CDR3 DNA follows: TGTGCCAGCAGTGAAGCGCCGACTAGCATAGGCGAGCAGTACTTC. V and J are TRBV6-1 and TRBJ2-7; TRBD2 matches at 7 bases. The CDR3 is 15 residues long. V lost 0 bases, J lost 6 bases, and 8 bases stayed unmatched. The germline gives CDR1 MNHNS, CDR2 SASEGT.

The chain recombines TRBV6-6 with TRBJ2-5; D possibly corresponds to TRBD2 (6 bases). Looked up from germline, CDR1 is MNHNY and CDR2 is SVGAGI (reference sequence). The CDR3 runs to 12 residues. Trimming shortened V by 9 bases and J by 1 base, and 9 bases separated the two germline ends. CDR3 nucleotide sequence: TGTGCCAGTGGGACTTTCCAAGAGACCCAGTACTTC. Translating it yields CASGTFQETQYF.

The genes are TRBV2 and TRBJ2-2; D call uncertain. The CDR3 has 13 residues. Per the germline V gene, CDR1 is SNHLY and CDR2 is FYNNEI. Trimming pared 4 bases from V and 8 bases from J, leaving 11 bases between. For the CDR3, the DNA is TGTGCCAGCAGTGGGCGGTCTCGTGGGGAGCTGTTTTTT. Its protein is CASSGRSRGELFF.

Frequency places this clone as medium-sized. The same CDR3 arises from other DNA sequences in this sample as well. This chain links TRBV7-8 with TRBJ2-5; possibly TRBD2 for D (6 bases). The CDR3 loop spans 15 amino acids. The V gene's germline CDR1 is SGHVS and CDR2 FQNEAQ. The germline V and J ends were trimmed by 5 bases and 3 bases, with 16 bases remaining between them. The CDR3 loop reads CASSASRGYEETQYF. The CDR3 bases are TGTGCCAGCAGCGCCAGTCGGGGGTACGAAGAGACCCAGTACTTC.

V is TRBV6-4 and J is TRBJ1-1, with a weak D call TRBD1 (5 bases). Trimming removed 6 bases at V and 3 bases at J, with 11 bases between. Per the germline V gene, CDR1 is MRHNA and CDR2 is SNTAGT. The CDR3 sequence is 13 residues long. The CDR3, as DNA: TGTGCCAGCAGCCTATTCAGGGACACTGAAGCTTTCTTT. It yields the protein CASSLFRDTEAFF.

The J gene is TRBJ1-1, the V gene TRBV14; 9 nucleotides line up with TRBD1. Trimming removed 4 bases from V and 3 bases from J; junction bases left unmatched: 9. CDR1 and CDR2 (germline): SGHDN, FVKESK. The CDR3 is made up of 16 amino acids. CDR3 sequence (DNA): TGTGCCAGCAGCCGGGGGACAGGGTTAAGGGACACTGAAGCTTTCTTT. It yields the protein CASSRGTGLRDTEAFF. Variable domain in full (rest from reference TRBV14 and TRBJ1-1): EAGVTQFPSHSVIEKGQTVTLRCDPISGHDNLYWYRRVMGKEIKFLLHFVKESKQDESGMPNNRFLAERTGGTYSTLKVQPAELEDSGVYFCASSRGTGLRDTEAFFGQGTRLTVV.

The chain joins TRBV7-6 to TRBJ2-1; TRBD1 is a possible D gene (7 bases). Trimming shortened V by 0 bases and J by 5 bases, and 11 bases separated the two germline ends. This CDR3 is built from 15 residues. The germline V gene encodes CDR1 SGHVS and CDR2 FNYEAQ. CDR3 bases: TGTGCCAGCAGCTTAGCGCCAGGGGGGCACAATGAGCAGTTCTTC. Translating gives CASSLAPGGHNEQFF. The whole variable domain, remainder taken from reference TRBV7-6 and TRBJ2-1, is GAGVSQSPRYKVTKRGQDVALRCDPISGHVSLYWYRQALGQGPEFLTYFNYEAQQDKSGLPNDRFSAERPEGSISTLTIQRTEQRDSAMYRCASSLAPGGHNEQFFGPGTRLTVL.

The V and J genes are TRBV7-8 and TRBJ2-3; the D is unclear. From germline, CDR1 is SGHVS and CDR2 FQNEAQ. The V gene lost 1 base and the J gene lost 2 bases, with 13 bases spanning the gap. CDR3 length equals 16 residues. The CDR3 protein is CASSLEAGTLTDTQYF. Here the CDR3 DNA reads TGTGCCAGCAGCTTAGAGGCAGGAACCCTCACAGATACGCAGTATTTT.

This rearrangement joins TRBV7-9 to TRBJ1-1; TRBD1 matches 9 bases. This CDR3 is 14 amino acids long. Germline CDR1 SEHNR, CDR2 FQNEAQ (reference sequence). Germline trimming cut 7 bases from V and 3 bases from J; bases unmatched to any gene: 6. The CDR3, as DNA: TGTGCCAGCAACCGGGACAGGGTCGACACTGAAGCTTTCTTT. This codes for CASNRDRVDTEAFF. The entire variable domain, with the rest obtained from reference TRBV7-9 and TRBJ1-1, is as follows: DTGVSQNPRHKITKRGQNVTFRCDPISEHNRLYWYRQTLGQGPEFLTYFQNEAQLEKSRLLSDRFSAERPKGSFSTLEIQRTEQGDSAMYLCASNRDRVDTEAFFGQGTRLTVV.

CDR3 region: CASSSLTGNEQFF. The CDR3 bases are TGCGCCAGCAGCAGCCTGACAGGTAATGAGCAGTTCTTC. The rearrangement uses TRBV5-1 and TRBJ2-1; possible D gene TRBD1, 6 bases. The germline CDR1 and CDR2 sequences are SGHRS and YFSETQ. V was cut by 4 bases and J by 7 bases, with 12 bases left in between. The CDR3 covers 13 residues.